Listed below are T cell receptor beta chains from one sample, sequenced in a study of T cell responses to AZD1222 COVID-19 vaccine. Data came from immunoSEQ multiplex PCR; TCRdb stores just in-frame clones and leaves some out. The sample lists 150,000 to 200,000 clones, 80% to 95% occurring once. The specimen comprised peripheral blood, sampled on day 0 of AZD1222 vaccination. These receptors all come from an adult in good health. Each CDR3 is given with its conserved first and last residue. D genes are given only for firm matches. The listing skips clone size in some rows; elsewhere it reads once, few, many or a size class.

D: TRBD1; J: TRBJ2-7; size: .; V: TRBV4-1; length: 14; DNA: TGCGCCAGCAGCCAAGGTCCAGGGGGCGACGAGCAGTACTTC; CDR3: CASSQGPGGDEQYF
D: .; J: TRBJ2-3; size: .; V: TRBV3-1/TRBV3-2; length: 11; DNA: TGTGCCAGCGGGGTTTTCGATACGCAGTATTTT; CDR3: CASGVFDTQYF
D: .; J: TRBJ2-4; size: .; V: TRBV5-1; length: 15; DNA: TGCGCCAGCAGCGAGACCGGACAAGGCGGGGACATTCAGTACTTC; CDR3: CASSETGQGGDIQYF
D: TRBD2; J: TRBJ2-1; size: .; V: TRBV27; length: 15; DNA: TGTGCCAGCAGTTCGACTAGCGGGAGAGTCCATGAGCAGTTCTTC; CDR3: CASSSTSGRVHEQFF
D: .; J: TRBJ2-1; size: .; V: TRBV2; length: 11; DNA: TGTGCCAGCAGGGCTACTAATGAGCAGTTCTTC; CDR3: CASRATNEQFF
D: .; J: TRBJ1-1; size: .; V: TRBV5-1; length: 14; DNA: TGCGCCAGCAGCTTGGAAGCTGGGGGCACTGAAGCTTTCTTT; CDR3: CASSLEAGGTEAFF
D: .; J: TRBJ2-2; size: .; V: TRBV5-4; length: 14; DNA: TGTGCCAGCAGCCCGGAGGCGGGGGCAGGGGAGCTGTTTTTT; CDR3: CASSPEAGAGELFF
D: TRBD1; J: TRBJ1-3; size: .; V: TRBV5-8; length: 16; DNA: TGTGCCAGCAGCTTCCTTGACAGGGGACGTCGAAACACCATATATTTT; CDR3: CASSFLDRGRRNTIYF
D: .; J: TRBJ1-1; size: .; V: TRBV27; length: 14; DNA: TGTGCCAGCAGAGAACAGGGTAGGGACACTGAAGCTTTCTTT; CDR3: CASREQGRDTEAFF
D: .; J: TRBJ2-3; size: .; V: TRBV10-3; length: 16; DNA: TGTGCCATCAGTGGGCAGGGTTTGAATAGGACAGATACGCAGTATTTT; CDR3: CAISGQGLNRTDTQYF
D: TRBD1; J: TRBJ1-5; size: .; V: TRBV5-6; length: 13; DNA: TGTGCCAGCAGCCTTGACAGGGGTCAGCCCCAGCATTTT; CDR3: CASSLDRGQPQHF
D: TRBD1; J: TRBJ1-2; size: .; V: TRBV5-1; length: 13; DNA: TGCGCCAGCAGCACCGGGACAGGGGACGGCTACACCTTC; CDR3: CASSTGTGDGYTF
D: TRBD1; J: TRBJ1-3; size: .; V: TRBV7-2; length: 16; DNA: TGTGCCAGCAGCTTACTACAGGGGGCTTCTGGAAACACCATATATTTT; CDR3: CASSLLQGASGNTIYF
D: TRBD1; J: TRBJ1-1; size: .; V: TRBV6-2/TRBV6-3; length: 15; DNA: TGTGCCAGCAGTCACCAGACAGGGGGCAGCGGAAAAGCTTTCTTT; CDR3: CASSHQTGGSGKAFF
D: .; J: TRBJ1-5; size: once; V: TRBV11-2; length: 16; DNA: TGTGCCAGCAGCTTAGATGGAGACAGTTTCAATCAGCCCCAGCATTTT; CDR3: CASSLDGDSFNQPQHF
D: TRBD1; J: TRBJ1-4; size: .; V: TRBV10-3; length: 14; DNA: TGTGCCATCAGGGGCGACAGGGGAGGAGAAAAACTGTTTTTT; CDR3: CAIRGDRGGEKLFF
D: TRBD2; J: TRBJ2-1; size: .; V: TRBV6-1; length: 15; DNA: TGTGCCAGCAGTGTAGCGGGACTTGAATACAATGAGCAGTTCTTC; CDR3: CASSVAGLEYNEQFF
D: .; J: TRBJ2-1; size: once; V: TRBV19; length: 13; DNA: TGTGCCAGTAGTATAGGGCTCATCTATGAGCAGTTCTTC; CDR3: CASSIGLIYEQFF
D: .; J: TRBJ2-1; size: .; V: TRBV28; length: 13; DNA: TGTGCCAGCAGCTCGGGGGAGTACAATGAGCAGTTCTTC; CDR3: CASSSGEYNEQFF
D: .; J: TRBJ2-7; size: .; V: TRBV9; length: 16; DNA: TGTGCCAGCAGCGTAGCATGGGACACGATGTCCTACGAGCAGTACTTC; CDR3: CASSVAWDTMSYEQYF
D: .; J: TRBJ1-3; size: .; V: TRBV3-1/TRBV3-2; length: 19; DNA: TGTGCCAGCAGCCAAGAAGGTAGTTTCGGGGTGAGCTCTGGAAACACCATATATTTT; CDR3: CASSQEGSFGVSSGNTIYF
D: .; J: TRBJ2-7; size: .; V: TRBV5-1; length: 14; DNA: TGCGCCAGCAGCTCCCCGACAGGAAGAGGCGAGCAGTACTTC; CDR3: CASSSPTGRGEQYF
D: .; J: TRBJ2-1; size: .; V: TRBV7-9; length: 13; DNA: TGTGCCAGCAGCTTTCCCGGCACCAATGAGCAGTTCTTC; CDR3: CASSFPGTNEQFF
D: .; J: TRBJ1-2; size: .; V: TRBV5-4; length: 15; DNA: TGTGCCAGCAGCTATTCCGGGACCTCGGCCTATGGCTACACCTTC; CDR3: CASSYSGTSAYGYTF
D: .; J: TRBJ1-2; size: .; V: TRBV2; length: 13; DNA: TGTGCCAGCAGTGAAGCAGGGAACTATGGCTACACCTTC; CDR3: CASSEAGNYGYTF
D: .; J: TRBJ1-2; size: .; V: TRBV6-5; length: 15; DNA: TGTGCCAGCAGTTACCGAGCCGGGGGGGTCCATGGCTACACCTTC; CDR3: CASSYRAGGVHGYTF
D: .; J: TRBJ2-2; size: .; V: TRBV6-5; length: 13; DNA: TGTGCCACCCTCCTAAGAGGGACCGGGGAGCTGTTTTTT; CDR3: CATLLRGTGELFF
D: .; J: TRBJ2-7; size: few; V: TRBV18; length: 13; DNA: TGTGCCAGCTCACCACGTCACAGCTACGAGCAGTACTTC; CDR3: CASSPRHSYEQYF
D: .; J: TRBJ1-2; size: .; V: TRBV28; length: 12; DNA: TGTGCCAGCAGTAACACCTACTATGGCTACACCTTC; CDR3: CASSNTYYGYTF
D: .; J: TRBJ2-7; size: .; V: TRBV11-2; length: 14; DNA: TGTGCCAGCAGCTTAGAGGGCACCTCCTACGAGCAGTACTTC; CDR3: CASSLEGTSYEQYF
D: .; J: TRBJ1-6; size: .; V: TRBV5-6; length: 12; DNA: TGTGCCAGCAGCCCCGGACAGAAAGCCCTCCACTTT; CDR3: CASSPGQKALHF
D: .; J: TRBJ1-2; size: .; V: TRBV7-2; length: 13; DNA: TGTGCCAGCAGCTTCAGGGGAATTGACGGCTACACCTTC; CDR3: CASSFRGIDGYTF
D: TRBD2; J: TRBJ2-3; size: .; V: TRBV7-2; length: 14; DNA: TGTGCCAGCAGCTCCAGGCGGGAGGGAGATACGCAGTATTTT; CDR3: CASSSRREGDTQYF
D: .; J: TRBJ2-5; size: .; V: TRBV11-2; length: 14; DNA: TGTGCCAGCAGCTTAGATGGGACGGGAGTGACCCAGTACTTC; CDR3: CASSLDGTGVTQYF
D: .; J: TRBJ2-2; size: .; V: TRBV4-1; length: 16; DNA: TGCGCCAGCAGGGATGCTAGCACTCTGGGGGCCGGGGAGCTGTTTTTT; CDR3: CASRDASTLGAGELFF
D: TRBD2; J: TRBJ2-3; size: once; V: TRBV5-1; length: 15; DNA: TGCGCCAGCAGCTTCGGGGGGGCTAGCACAGATACGCAGTATTTT; CDR3: CASSFGGASTDTQYF
D: .; J: TRBJ1-3; size: .; V: TRBV18; length: 15; DNA: TGTGCCAGCTCACCCTCGTCTCCTCCTGGAAACACCATATATTTT; CDR3: CASSPSSPPGNTIYF
D: .; J: TRBJ2-7; size: .; V: TRBV2; length: 15; DNA: TGTGCCAGCAGTACACGCTCCCCCGGTACCTACGAGCAGTACTTC; CDR3: CASSTRSPGTYEQYF
D: TRBD1; J: TRBJ2-1; size: .; V: TRBV6-2/TRBV6-3; length: 18; DNA: TGTGCCAGCAGTTTACAGGGGGCGCAGGGGGTTTTTGACAATGAGCAGTTCTTC; CDR3: CASSLQGAQGVFDNEQFF
D: TRBD1; J: TRBJ1-1; size: once; V: TRBV30; length: 13; DNA: TGTGCCTTATTACAGGGGGCGAACACTGAAGCTTTCTTT; CDR3: CALLQGANTEAFF
D: TRBD1; J: TRBJ2-3; size: .; V: TRBV7-9; length: 13; DNA: TGTGCCAGCAGCAGACAGGGGGGAGATACGCAGTATTTT; CDR3: CASSRQGGDTQYF
D: .; J: TRBJ1-5; size: once; V: TRBV7-8; length: 15; DNA: TGTGCCAGCAGCCCCCTAAGGGGCGGTGGTCAGCCCCAGCATTTT; CDR3: CASSPLRGGGQPQHF
D: .; J: TRBJ2-5; size: .; V: TRBV4-2; length: 15; DNA: TGTGCCAGCAGCCAAGATGAGGTCGGCGGGGAGACCCAGTACTTC; CDR3: CASSQDEVGGETQYF
D: .; J: TRBJ2-7; size: .; V: TRBV21-1; length: 16; DNA: TGTGCCAGCATCTCCCCTACCGGGACGCAAATCTACGAGCAGTACTTC; CDR3: CASISPTGTQIYEQYF
D: TRBD1; J: TRBJ1-3; size: few; V: TRBV18; length: 16; DNA: TGTGCCAGCTCACCGGTACAGGGGGCTTCTGGAAACACCATATATTTT; CDR3: CASSPVQGASGNTIYF
D: .; J: TRBJ1-2; size: .; V: TRBV7-9; length: 15; DNA: TGTGCCAGCAGCTTGTTTCAGGCACCCGGCTATGGCTACACCTTC; CDR3: CASSLFQAPGYGYTF
D: .; J: TRBJ1-3; size: .; V: TRBV27; length: 15; DNA: TGTGCCAGCAGGGGGCAGGCGAGCTCTGGAAACACCATATATTTT; CDR3: CASRGQASSGNTIYF